These T cell receptor beta chains were read from a single sample in a study of blood T cell repertoires in COVID-19. Using immunoSEQ multiplex PCR, the repertoire was profiled, and TCRdb retains in-frame clones only, with some absent. The data show about 280,000 clones, with 75% to 90% seen just once and about 2% held by the top ten. Sequenced: peripheral blood. These receptors originate from a woman aged 45 to 65 who had recovered from COVID-19. Both conserved end residues are trimmed from each CDR3.

CDR3 protein | J gene | CDR3 length | V gene
ASSQGGLAGDQEQF | TRBJ2-1 | 14 | TRBV4-2
ASSQGEFFDTQY | TRBJ2-3 | 12 | TRBV4-1
ASSEGAQASHGGYT | TRBJ1-2 | 14 | TRBV2
ASSPKMEAATYEQY | TRBJ2-7 | 14 | TRBV5-1
ASSPPRERGATSTDTQY | TRBJ2-3 | 17 | TRBV7-2
ASSSGLAGYNEQF | TRBJ2-1 | 13 | TRBV27
ASSEWQGNEKLF | TRBJ1-4 | 12 | TRBV2
ASSYSWRQDTEAF | TRBJ1-1 | 13 | TRBV6-5
ASSFGEAGGYT | TRBJ1-2 | 11 | TRBV5-1
ASSLDGTTRGQY | TRBJ2-7 | 12 | TRBV5-1
ASSEGQGEVAF | TRBJ1-1 | 11 | TRBV9
ASSAGGAGYEQY | TRBJ2-7 | 12 | TRBV9
ASSLLTGAEEDTQY | TRBJ2-3 | 14 | TRBV7-2
ATSDPLGTGGAGGANVLT | TRBJ2-6 | 18 | TRBV24-1
ATSGTGEEKIMNTEAF | TRBJ1-1 | 16 | TRBV24-1
ASSLGTGVSYEQY | TRBJ2-7 | 13 | TRBV11-3
ASSFLTSGRNTGELF | TRBJ2-2 | 15 | TRBV5-5
ASTPPRFGSTDTQY | TRBJ2-3 | 14 | TRBV6-2/TRBV6-3
ASSIQGYYGYT | TRBJ1-2 | 11 | TRBV5-6
SGYRDLNTEAF | TRBJ1-1 | 11 | TRBV29-1
ASKEGTSNEQF | TRBJ2-1 | 11 | TRBV6-5
ASSVEGAGGYEQY | TRBJ2-7 | 13 | TRBV9
AWTRENREQY | TRBJ2-7 | 10 | TRBV30
ASSSQRSGGLVTDTQY | TRBJ2-3 | 16 | TRBV7-8
SVAVQGASTGELF | TRBJ2-2 | 13 | TRBV29-1
ASRRQGSYNEQF | TRBJ2-1 | 12 | TRBV19
ASGWTSEGTRTGELF | TRBJ2-2 | 15 | TRBV12-5
ASSPRAGDSYGYT | TRBJ1-2 | 13 | TRBV18
ASSSPTQDYEQY | TRBJ2-7 | 12 | TRBV5-6
AWITERGANYGYT | TRBJ1-2 | 13 | TRBV30
ASSSTGASNYGYT | TRBJ1-2 | 13 | TRBV7-9
ASSSPRQLAGGLGEQF | TRBJ2-1 | 16 | TRBV5-4
ASSPTGGGNTDTQY | TRBJ2-3 | 14 | TRBV18
ASSDRGAYGYT | TRBJ1-2 | 11 | TRBV2
ASLGQGSEAF | TRBJ1-1 | 10 | TRBV5-1
ASKTGGGYGYT | TRBJ1-2 | 11 | TRBV12-3/TRBV12-4
ASSPLAKNIQY | TRBJ2-4 | 11 | TRBV27
ASSYQGTNVLNTEAF | TRBJ1-1 | 15 | TRBV6-8
ASSYRPAGVRGTDTQY | TRBJ2-3 | 16 | TRBV6-2/TRBV6-3